This T cell receptor beta chain is from a study of blood T cells in healthy people across ages. Germline V gene sequence: CDR1 SNHLY, CDR2 FYNNEI. This CDR3 is 14 amino acids long. As to this clonotype: The antigen is not known. Just one base apart from a much larger clone, this may be a read error.

A J-beta primer mix and a sample-barcoded 5' primer were used in a second PCR of about 7 to 11 cycles. Using its own MiXCR run on the 5' RACE reads, TCRdb lists one record per CDR3 protein. The sample contains hundreds of thousands of distinct CDR3 sequences, 45% to 55% of which appear only once. The study, taken as a whole, reports: Aged donors had fewer naive CD4+ cells and lower diversity than long-lived donors.

This sequence was found in a man of 80 years or more in good health. Sample: blood. The chain couples TRBV2 to TRBJ2-1; tentatively, D is TRBD2 (5 bases). TRBJ2-7 explains the end of the DNA better; the J call may be wrong. DNA of the CDR3: TGTGCCAGCAGTGAGAGGAGCTCGAGGGTACAGCAGTACTTC. Translation: CASSERSSRVQQYF.